The clone carrying this T cell receptor (beta chain) was counted only a few times. What it binds is not known. Stability of Graves' hyperthyroidism was defined as absent ophthalmopathy progression within 18 months. This sample stems from a study of T cells in Graves' hyperthyroidism and ophthalmopathy. Study results and caveats: Ophthalmopathy got predicted by the model a median approximately 6.3 months before its onset.

The CDR3 runs 15 residues. Germline CDR1 reads SGHTA; CDR2 reads FQGNSA. V dropped 6 bases and J dropped 3; count of bases not matched to a gene: 8. Amplification of TCR beta CDR3 regions used RNA as the template. HTBI primers were employed in a first-round RT-PCR of the TCR CDR3. TCRdb re-analysed the multiplex PCR reads in MiXCR, keeping a single row per CDR3 protein. The sample has under 700,000 distinct CDR3 sequences, about 43% seen once. The material sequenced was peripheral blood or thyroid tissue (not recorded which). This TCR was sampled from a woman aged 18-29 years with Graves' hyperthyroidism. This chain joins TRBV7-2 and TRBJ2-5; 9 bases line up with TRBD2. The CDR3 spells CASRGTSINEETQYF. CDR3 coding DNA: TGTGCCAGCAGGGGGACTAGCATTAACGAAGAGACCCAGTACTTC.